This entry lists 6 T cell receptor beta chains sequenced from one sample in a study of identical twins. TCRdb fed the 5' RACE reads into MiXCR, producing one record per CDR3 protein. This table has about 240,000 distinct CDR3 sequences, 12% appearing once. This same sample was also part of a study on yellow fever vaccine responses in identical twins.

The sample was memory (CD45RO+) T cells sorted from blood. These receptors all stem from a woman younger than 35 in good health.

This chain connects TRBV5-1 to TRBJ2-1; TRBD1 matches 11 bases. The CDR3 is 15 residues long. Germline trimming cut 4 bases from V and 4 bases from J; bases unmatched to any gene: 4. Germline CDR1 and CDR2: SGHRS and YFSETQ. CDR3 nucleotide sequence: TGCGCCAGCAGCCAGGACAGGGGGCTGTACAATGAGCAGTTCTTC. This sequence encodes CASSQDRGLYNEQFF.

The rearrangement uses TRBV29-1 and TRBJ2-3; 9 positions match TRBD2. The CDR3 is made up of 14 amino acids. Per germline, CDR1 SQVTM and CDR2 ANQGSEA. After removal of 5 bases from V and 3 bases from J, the junction contained 6 bases not matched to a gene. CDR3 residues: CSVPSGGNTDTQYF. Here the CDR3 DNA reads TGCAGCGTTCCGAGCGGGGGGAATACAGATACGCAGTATTTT.

The chain couples TRBV5-1 to TRBJ2-5, with D possibly TRBD1 on 6 matching bases. CDR3 length equals 17 residues. Germline V gene lookup returns CDR1 SGHRS and CDR2 YFSETQ. V dropped 4 bases and J dropped 5 bases, with 24 bases sitting between them. The CDR3 DNA is TGCGCCAGCAGCGAAAATACAGGTGTGGGGGCGAGGGAGACCCAGTACTTC. Encoded protein: CASSENTGVGARETQYF.

The rearrangement joins TRBV6-2 or TRBV6-3 to TRBJ2-1; maybe TRBD1 (8 bases). V shed 5 bases and J shed 3 bases, with 20 bases lying between them. CDR3 size: 17 residues. Germline V CDR1 and CDR2: MNHEY, SVGEGT. CDR3 protein: CASSNRGGTRVYNEQFF. The CDR3 DNA sequence: TGTGCCAGCAGTAACAGGGGGGGCACCCGTGTCTACAATGAGCAGTTCTTC.

The sample holds many counts of this clonotype. The V call is TRBV7-2, the J call TRBJ2-2; D call uncertain. The CDR3 is 14 residues long. Germline CDR1 is SGHTA and CDR2 is FQGNSA. V was cut by 0 bases and J by 3 bases, with 5 bases left in between. The CDR3 region is CASSLAQYTGELFF. In DNA, the CDR3 is TGTGCCAGCAGCTTAGCACAGTACACCGGGGAGCTGTTTTTT.

This clonotype was seen more than once but under ten times. The chain employs TRBV20-1 and TRBJ2-1, with 11 bases that match TRBD2. Germline CDR1 DFQATT, CDR2 SNEGSKA (reference sequence). This CDR3 comprises 14 residues. The J segment lost 10 bases and the V segment lost 3 bases, leaving 8 bases of the junction unmatched. The CDR3 sequence is CSASLAGGRKEQFF. The CDR3 bases are TGCAGTGCTAGTCTAGCGGGGGGAAGGAAGGAGCAGTTCTTC.